These T cell receptor beta chains were read from a single sample in a study of cytomegalovirus exposure and HLA in healthy donors. The repertoire was sequenced with immunoSEQ multiplex PCR; TCRdb's copy has only in-frame clones and lacks some. In the table there are 85,000 to 90,000 clones, roughly 97% of which are singletons. The sequencing input was PBMCs. All receptors come from a man aged 18 to 30 in good health and CMV-seronegative. Each CDR3 is given with its conserved first and last residue. A D gene is named only where the DNA matches it firmly. Some rows mark clone size as missing; the rest say once, few, many or name a class of expanded clone.

NA,NA,TRBV6-5,TRBJ1-1,TGTGCCAGCAGTTATGACCGGGCAGGGAATAACGCTGAAGCTTTCTTT,CASSYDRAGNNAEAFF
TRBD1,NA,TRBV11-2,TRBJ2-7,TGTGCCAGCAGCCGGGTAGGGACAGGGGACTACGAGCAGTACTTC,CASSRVGTGDYEQYF
NA,NA,TRBV5-1,TRBJ2-2,TGCGCCAGCAGCTTGGTAGCAGATGCAACCGGGGAGCTGTTTTTT,CASSLVADATGELFF
NA,NA,TRBV29-1,TRBJ1-2,TGCAGCGTTGGGGACAAGAAGAACTATGGCTACACCTTC,CSVGDKKNYGYTF
TRBD1,NA,TRBV19,TRBJ1-5,TGTGCCAGTAGTATAGAGGGGACAGGGGGTAATCAGCCCCAGCATTTT,CASSIEGTGGNQPQHF
TRBD2,NA,TRBV4-3,TRBJ2-1,TGCGCCAGCAGCCAAGGGGCTAGCGGGAGTACGTACAATGAGCAGTTCTTC,CASSQGASGSTYNEQFF
NA,NA,TRBV6-5,TRBJ1-1,TGTGCCAGCAGTTACTCCCTAATGAACACTGAAGCTTTCTTT,CASSYSLMNTEAFF
NA,NA,TRBV28,TRBJ2-3,TGTGCCAGCAATGCGATGGGGCCAGGGGATCGAGATACGCAGTATTTT,CASNAMGPGDRDTQYF
TRBD1,NA,TRBV30,TRBJ1-5,TGTGCCTGGAGTGTACAGGGGGCAAGTCAGCCCCAGCATTTT,CAWSVQGASQPQHF
NA,NA,TRBV29-1,TRBJ2-7,TGCAGCGTCCGCGGTGGGGGCTTCAACGAGCAGTACTTC,CSVRGGGFNEQYF
NA,NA,TRBV5-1,TRBJ2-1,TGCGCCAGCAGCTTCGATGGAGCGTACAATGAGCAGTTCTTC,CASSFDGAYNEQFF
TRBD1,once,TRBV5-1,TRBJ1-4,TGCGCCAGCAGCTTGTTACAGGGGGAAAAACTGTTTTTT,CASSLLQGEKLFF